Only one count was recorded for the clone carrying this T cell receptor beta chain. Repertoires were generated with immunoSEQ multiplex PCR, while TCRdb's copy carries only in-frame clones and drops some. The data hold hundreds of thousands of clones, with 86% observed a single time. Seattle patients were enrolled while actively infected and followed longitudinally. V was pared by 8 bases and J by 4 bases, with 7 bases of the junction left unmatched. This CDR3 has 14 residues. Per the germline V gene, CDR1 is SNHLY and CDR2 is FYNNEI. The entry originates in a study of blood T cell repertoires in COVID-19. Study in general: Samples of COVID-19 (acute and convalescent) were obtained from the United States, Italy and Spain. PBMCs, B-cell-depleted T cells, or T cells were the source of the cDNA or gDNA that made up the material.

Input material: peripheral blood. The rearrangement uses TRBV2 and TRBJ2-2; 7 nucleotides line up with TRBD2. The sequence derives from a woman older than 75 with COVID-19, enrolled during active disease. CDR3 sequence reads: CASGMTSPTGELFF. CDR3 bases: TGTGCCAGCGGTATGACTAGCCCCACCGGGGAGCTGTTTTTT.